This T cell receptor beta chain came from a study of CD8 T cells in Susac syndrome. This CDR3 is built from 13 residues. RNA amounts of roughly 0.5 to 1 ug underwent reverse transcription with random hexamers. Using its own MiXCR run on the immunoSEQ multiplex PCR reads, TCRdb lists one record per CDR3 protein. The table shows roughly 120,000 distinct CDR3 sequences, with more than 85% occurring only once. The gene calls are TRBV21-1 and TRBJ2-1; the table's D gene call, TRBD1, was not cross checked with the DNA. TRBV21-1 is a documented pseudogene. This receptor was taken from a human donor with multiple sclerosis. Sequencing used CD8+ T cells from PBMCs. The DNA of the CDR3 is TGTGCCAGCAGCAAAGATTGGGGGAATGAGCAGTTCTTC. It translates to CASSKDWGNEQFF.